The present TCR beta chain was sequenced within a study of PD-L1 blockade in urothelial cancer. Study overall: Male sex and bladder-origin urothelial cancer were recorded for twenty-five of 29 patients. Samples came from 3 weeks, at the second dose, and 6 weeks into treatment. A median of roughly 150,000 T cells was found in the blood samples. Study results and caveats: Prediction of better survival came from below-median pretreatment blood TCR clonality.

As for this clone: What it binds is not known.

As for time point: peripheral blood 6 weeks after treatment start. V lost 5 bases, J lost 4 bases, and 1 base stayed unmatched. The CDR3 has 13 amino acids. Germline lookup yields CDR1 SGHTS and CDR2 YDEGEE. Sequenced by immunoSEQ multiplex PCR; TCRdb stores in-frame clones only, minus some. Of around 100,000 clones in the sample, around 93% were seen once. The gene calls are TRBV5-8 and TRBJ2-3; 10 bases align to TRBD1. The sample consisted of PBMCs, taken around atezolizumab (anti-PD-L1) treatment. The clonotype was recovered from a man between 60 and 75 years old with urothelial cancer. This CDR3 is CASRTGGADTQYF. The CDR3 DNA reads as TGTGCCAGCAGGACAGGGGGCGCAGATACGCAGTATTTT. Variable domain in full (rest from reference TRBV5-8 and TRBJ2-3): EAGVTQSPTHLIKTRGQQATLRCSPISGHTSVYWYQQALGLGLQFLLWYDEGEERNRGNFPPRFSGRQFPNYSSELNVNALELEDSALYLCASRTGGADTQYFGPGTRLTVL.